This paragraph reports one TCR beta chain. Its antigen remains undetermined. The record has no base qualities; no much larger clone is one base away. The data stem from a study of blood T cell repertoires in COVID-19 (dated by TCRdb to the early 2020s). About the investigation overall: The collaborator samples originated in the United States, Italy and Spain and spanned the acute and convalescent phases of COVID-19. The material from the prospective study consisted of cDNA or gDNA derived from T cells, B-cell-depleted T cells, or PBMCs. The samples were drawn from the first 160 participants of the ongoing ImmuneRACE study and from 1,254 subjects provided by 6 global collaborators. The repertoires were made available in a free public database intended to serve as a resource for research on the immune response to SARS-CoV-2. The dataset comprised deeply sampled blood TCRbeta repertoires from subjects exposed to, actively infected with, or recovered from COVID-19. Sample metadata almost always included a de-identified subject ID, COVID-19 status, age in years and sex. HLA class I and class II types, where available, came from metadata supplied by the sample provider rather than from assay-based typing. Summary of the overall study and its limitations: Clinical and demographic metadata were provided uncurated, with the amount varying by source and participant.

The collaborating institutions used their own protocols to collect whole blood in K2EDTA tubes. Collaborator samples were shipped for TCRbeta analysis as frozen whole blood, isolated PBMCs, or DNA extracted from either sample type. From the cysteine up to the phenylalanine, the CDR3 has a length of 15 residues. Only the CDR3 part of the read is kept: 45 bases, read in frame from the first base. V loses 5 bases of germline sequence and J loses 3 bases, and the interval between the two ends is 17 bases. For CDR1 and CDR2, the germline V gene lists MNHEY and SVGAGI. TCRbeta CDR3 regions were amplified from genomic DNA using the immunoSEQ Assay, a bias-controlled multiplex PCR. Under the source paper's analysis protocol: Nucleated cell counts per sample were estimated from amplification of reference gene primers within the assay. Sequence reads were collapsed and filtered to measure the absolute abundance of every unique TCRbeta CDR3 rearrangement. For each sample, productive Simpson clonality was calculated as the square root of Simpson's diversity index across productive rearrangements. TCRdb's version of the immuneACCESS table is confined to in-frame rearrangements and falls short of the full clone set. An unresolved V gene accounts for under half of the shortfall where checked; the remainder is of unknown origin. For V, J and clone size, that table is used; D and trimming come from the DNA. The sample profile shows about 74,000 clones; approximately 78% of them were found once. The ten biggest clones cover roughly a sixth of the sample.

The receptor was isolated from a human donor in a cohort sampled during active COVID-19. Recombination joined TRBV6-5 with TRBJ2-7; matching of 5 bases hints at TRBD1 as the D gene. The sequenced material came from peripheral blood. The DNA reads as follows: TGTGCCAGCAGTAGGACACAGATTAGGGACTACGAGCAGTACTTC. This codes for CASSRTQIRDYEQYF.